Below, 27 T cell receptor beta chains from the same sample are listed, as sequenced in a study of PD-L1 blockade in urothelial cancer. Time point: pretreatment peripheral blood. Sequencing was performed with immunoSEQ multiplex PCR; in TCRdb, only in-frame clones are kept and a portion is missing. The data contain about 87,000 clones, less than 90% of them seen just once; the ten biggest clones take up 2% to 2.5%. The material was PBMCs, obtained around atezolizumab (anti-PD-L1) treatment. The receptors derive from a man aged 55 to 70 with urothelial cancer.

This clone was seen just once. This chain joins TRBV2 and TRBJ1-4, with 7 bases aligning to TRBD1. Per the germline V gene, CDR1 is SNHLY and CDR2 is FYNNEI. Trimming at V came to 4 bases and at J to 4 bases, leaving 3 bases not matched to a gene. The CDR3 covers 14 residues. CDR3 sequence reads: CASSVTGFNEKLFF. CDR3 in DNA: TGTGCCAGCAGTGTGACAGGGTTTAATGAAAAACTGTTTTTT.

This sequence joins TRBV10-3 and TRBJ2-7, with D perhaps TRBD2 (5 bases). The CDR3 runs 14 residues. The V and J ends lost 4 bases and 2 bases respectively, with 12 bases between them. The germline V gene has CDR1 ENHRY and CDR2 SYGVKD. CDR3 nucleotides: TGTGCCATCAGTGGTTCGAGCGGTACCTACGAGCAGTACTTC. Translated: CAISGSSGTYEQYF.

The CDR3: CAWSFTRDTEAFF. Here the CDR3 DNA reads TGTGCCTGGAGTTTTACGCGGGACACTGAAGCTTTCTTT. This chain connects TRBV30 to TRBJ1-1; D not resolved. This CDR3 comprises 13 residues. Trimming took off 2 bases at V and 3 bases at J, with 10 bases between the two ends. Per the germline V gene, CDR1 is GTSNPN and CDR2 is SVGIG (reference sequence).

The chain combines TRBV7-9 with TRBJ2-5; unclear D gene. Germline values: CDR1 SEHNR, CDR2 FQNEAQ (reference sequence). V was pared by 0 bases and J by 5 bases, with 13 bases between. The CDR3 has 15 residues. This CDR3 is CASSLARIARETQYF. CDR3 coding DNA: TGTGCCAGCAGCTTAGCGCGGATAGCACGGGAGACCCAGTACTTC. The full variable domain, with the rest looked up from reference TRBV7-9 and TRBJ2-5, is DTGVSQNPRHKITKRGQNVTFRCDPISEHNRLYWYRQTLGQGPEFLTYFQNEAQLEKSRLLSDRFSAERPKGSFSTLEIQRTEQGDSAMYLCASSLARIARETQYFGPGTRLLVL.

The chain uses TRBV9 and TRBJ2-3, with 13 bases that match TRBD2. This CDR3 is 18 amino acids long. Germline V lookup: CDR1 SGDLS, CDR2 YYNGEE. After removal of 0 bases from V and 3 bases from J, the junction contained 7 bases not matched to a gene. Here the CDR3 DNA reads TGTGCCAGCAGCGTAGAGACTAGCGGGGGGAGGTGGACAGATACGCAGTATTTT. Protein: CASSVETSGGRWTDTQYF.

This rearrangement joins TRBV18 to TRBJ2-7; 11 bases are a match to TRBD1. Germline loops: CDR1 KGHSH, CDR2 LQKENI. There are 19 residues in the CDR3. V gave up 3 bases and J gave up 4 bases; unmatched junction bases: 17. CDR3 amino acids: CASSPNAATSGTGGYEQYF. The CDR3 DNA reads as TGTGCCAGCTCACCCAATGCCGCCACTTCCGGGACAGGGGGATACGAGCAGTACTTC.

The rearrangement links TRBV5-1 to TRBJ2-3, with D possibly matching TRBD1 (6 bases). This CDR3 region has 12 residues. Trimming took 0 bases from V and 10 from J, leaving 9 bases between them. Looked up from germline, CDR1 is SGHRS and CDR2 is YFSETQ. In nucleotides, the CDR3 is TGCGCCAGCAGCTTGGAACAGGGCGCGCAGTATTTT. Translating gives CASSLEQGAQYF.

The rearrangement joins TRBV4-1 to TRBJ1-1; TRBD1 might be the D (6 bases). The CDR3 runs 16 residues. CDR1 is MGHRA and CDR2 is YSYEKL in the germline V gene. The V end lost 6 bases, the J end lost 2 bases, and 19 bases lay between the germline ends. Here the CDR3 reads CASSPPTKTGNTEAFF. CDR3 coding DNA: TGCGCCAGCAGTCCACCTACGAAGACAGGTAACACTGAAGCTTTCTTT.

This clone has only a few counts. This sample includes further DNA sequences coding for the same CDR3. The chain is built from TRBV5-6 and TRBJ2-1, with 11 positions matching TRBD1. The CDR3 loop spans 13 amino acids. Germline V CDR1 and CDR2: SGHDT, YYEEEE. The junction had 2 bases not matched to a gene; V was cut back by 5 bases and J by 7 bases. The CDR3 here is CASRDRGRNEQFF. The DNA of the CDR3 is TGTGCCAGCAGGGACAGGGGGCGAAATGAGCAGTTCTTC.

The chain has TRBV5-4 and TRBJ2-3, with 8 positions matching TRBD2. CDR3 size: 15 residues. V shed 5 bases, J shed 3 bases, and the junction held 8 bases outside the gene matches. Germline CDR1 SGHNT, CDR2 YYREEE (reference sequence). The CDR3 loop reads CASSIGTRETDTQYF. CDR3 coding DNA: TGTGCCAGCAGTATTGGGACTAGGGAGACAGATACGCAGTATTTT.

J is TRBJ1-1 and V is TRBV5-1, with 7 bases aligning to TRBD1. Germline V gene data show CDR1 as SGHRS and CDR2 as YFSETQ. The CDR3 has 14 residues. V lost 2 bases, J lost 4 bases, and 5 bases stayed unmatched. CDR3: CASSFTGEATEAFF. The DNA for the CDR3 is TGCGCCAGCAGCTTCACAGGGGAGGCCACTGAAGCTTTCTTT.

The chain carries TRBV27 and TRBJ1-5; D gene uncertain. Trimming shortened V by 5 bases and J by 0 bases, and 8 bases separated the two germline ends. Germline CDR1 is MNHEY and CDR2 is SMNVEV (reference sequence). CDR3 size: 14 residues. CDR3 DNA sequence: TGTGCCAGCAGTACAGACGATAGCAATCAGCCCCAGCATTTT. Translation: CASSTDDSNQPQHF.

The chain is built from TRBV9 and TRBJ2-1, with TRBD2 matching 8 bases. CDR1 is SGDLS, CDR2 YYNGEE, per germline. This CDR3 is built from 15 residues. V gave up 0 bases and J gave up 5 bases; unmatched junction bases: 4. CDR3 nucleotide sequence: TGTGCCAGCAGCGTAGGTAGCGGGGTTCACAATGAGCAGTTCTTC. Translation: CASSVGSGVHNEQFF.

The chain uses TRBV5-1 and TRBJ2-7; perhaps TRBD2 as D (6 bases). V was shortened by 3 bases and J by 5 bases, with 12 bases between the two germline ends. The CDR3 sequence is 13 residues long. In germline, CDR1 is SGHRS, CDR2 YFSETQ. CDR3 sequence reads: CASSWGERNEQYF. The CDR3 DNA follows: TGCGCCAGCAGCTGGGGGGAGAGAAACGAGCAGTACTTC.

This sequence joins TRBV6-1 and TRBJ1-2, with 7 bases identical to TRBD1. Germline trimming cut 4 bases from V and 2 bases from J; bases unmatched to any gene: 7. Germline values: CDR1 MNHNS, CDR2 SASEGT. CDR3 length equals 15 residues. Here the CDR3 DNA reads TGTGCCAGCAGTGCCCAGGGGACAGCAAACTATGGCTACACCTTC. As protein: CASSAQGTANYGYTF.

The chain employs TRBV4-2 and TRBJ2-5; 7 nucleotides match TRBD1. CDR1 and CDR2 (germline): LGHNA, YNFKEQ. J gave up 5 bases and V 1 base, and 7 bases lay outside the gene matches. The CDR3 has 15 residues. The CDR3: CASSQGEGAGETQYF. CDR3 sequence (DNA): TGTGCCAGCAGCCAAGGAGAGGGGGCCGGGGAGACCCAGTACTTC.

This clone was detected a few times. J is TRBJ1-2 and V is TRBV14; TRBD1 matches at 7 bases. This CDR3 comprises 13 residues. V lost 3 bases and J lost 6; bases outside the gene matches: 4. Germline assignment: CDR1 SGHDN and CDR2 FVKESK. In DNA form, the CDR3 reads TGTGCCAGCAGCCACAGACAGGGCGATGGCTACACCTTC. Amino acid sequence: CASSHRQGDGYTF.

The chain links TRBV19 to TRBJ2-6; TRBD2 might be the D (5 bases). The V gene lost 4 bases and the J gene lost 3 bases, with 16 bases spanning the gap. The CDR3 runs 17 residues. In germline, CDR1 is LNHDA, CDR2 SQIVND (reference sequence). CDR3 bases: TGTGCCAGTAGTAGCCGGGATGAGGTTTTTGGGGCCAACGTCCTGACTTTC. Its protein is CASSSRDEVFGANVLTF.

This sequence joins TRBV28 and TRBJ2-3, with 10 nucleotides matching TRBD2. Germline lookup yields CDR1 MDHEN and CDR2 SYDVKM. V was clipped by 4 bases and J by 4 bases; unmatched bases: 11. There are 17 residues in the CDR3. CDR3 sequence (DNA): TGTGCCAGCAGTTCCACCCCTGGACTAGCGGATTCAGATACGCAGTATTTT. Its translation: CASSSTPGLADSDTQYF.

This clone appeared once. V and J are TRBV19 and TRBJ2-2; no definite D call. Trimming removed 2 bases from V and 7 bases from J, with 11 bases in between. CDR1 LNHDA and CDR2 SQIVND come from the germline V gene (reference sequence). The CDR3 length is 14 residues. The CDR3 sequence: CASSINRLDGELFF. The CDR3 nucleotides read TGTGCCAGTAGTATAAATCGGCTAGACGGGGAGCTGTTTTTT.

The chain couples TRBV7-9 to TRBJ2-1, with TRBD1 identical over 7 bases. This CDR3 has 14 residues. V was pared by 1 base and J by 4 bases, with 1 base of the junction left unmatched. Germline CDR1 reads SEHNR; CDR2 reads FQNEAQ (reference sequence). CDR3 nucleotides: TGTGCCAGCAGCTTAGGACAGGGTTACAATGAGCAGTTCTTC. Protein product: CASSLGQGYNEQFF.

The chain carries TRBV5-5 and TRBJ2-6; 8 positions agree with TRBD1. CDR1 and CDR2 (germline): SGHKS, YYEKEE (reference sequence). This CDR3 comprises 17 residues. Losses at the gene ends were 0 bases for V and 4 bases for J; bases not matched to a gene: 6. The CDR3 region is CASSLDRGISGANVLTF. The CDR3 region has the DNA TGTGCCAGCAGCTTGGACAGGGGGATATCGGGGGCCAACGTCCTGACTTTC. The full variable domain, in which reference TRBV5-5 and TRBJ2-6 provide the parts outside the CDR3, is DAGVTQSPTHLIKTRGQQVTLRCSPISGHKSVSWYQQVLGQGPQFIFQYYEKEERGRGNFPDRFSARQFPNYSSELNVNALLLGDSALYLCASSLDRGISGANVLTFGAGSRLTVL.

The rearrangement uses TRBV18 and TRBJ1-2, with unresolved D. The CDR3 extends over 15 amino acids. Trimming cost V 3 bases and J 0 bases, with 11 bases left between them. Germline values: CDR1 KGHSH, CDR2 LQKENI. The chain's CDR3 is CASSPGRSANYGYTF. The CDR3 region has the DNA TGTGCCAGCTCACCGGGCCGGTCTGCTAACTATGGCTACACCTTC.

In its sample, this clone was seen once. V and J are TRBV11-1 and TRBJ2-7, with no clear D. Germline V gives CDR1 SGHAT, CDR2 FQDESV (reference sequence). The CDR3 sequence is 14 residues long. Trimming took off 5 bases at V and 0 bases at J, with 11 bases between the two ends. CDR3 in amino acids: CASSPRKISYEQYF. In DNA, the CDR3 is TGTGCCAGCAGCCCGCGTAAGATCTCCTACGAGCAGTACTTC.

The chain has TRBV5-4 and TRBJ2-2, with 7 bases lining up with TRBD1. Trimming cost V 5 bases and J 2 bases; bases outside gene matches: 9. This CDR3 is built from 16 residues. Looked up from germline, CDR1 is SGHNT and CDR2 is YYREEE (reference sequence). The CDR3 nucleotides are TGTGCCAGCAGTCCCGGGCCAGGGGGAAACACCGGGGAGCTGTTTTTT. Protein sequence: CASSPGPGGNTGELFF.

The gene calls are TRBV6-1 and TRBJ1-4; possibly TRBD1 for D (6 bases). CDR1 is MNHNS and CDR2 is SASEGT in the germline V gene. V gave up 7 bases and J gave up 6 bases, with 18 bases separating them. The CDR3 has 15 residues. The CDR3 DNA reads as TGTGCCAGCAACTCGTGGGGTGGGGGCGATGAAAAACTGTTTTTT. Protein product: CASNSWGGGDEKLFF.

This chain links TRBV5-1 with TRBJ2-3, with 9 bases that match TRBD2. Per the germline V gene, CDR1 is SGHRS and CDR2 is YFSETQ. V was clipped by 0 bases and J by 0 bases; unmatched bases: 2. The CDR3 covers 16 residues. The CDR3 bases are TGCGCCAGCAGCTTGGGACTAGCGGCTAGCACAGATACGCAGTATTTT. Protein product: CASSLGLAASTDTQYF.